The 28 T cell receptor beta chains below come from one sample, sequenced in a study of shared clonotypes between healthy human individuals. Clones were read by immunoSEQ multiplex PCR, and TCRdb kept only the in-frame ones, dropping some. The sample consists of approximately 2.1 million clones, more than 85% of them appearing once. Source material: naive CD4+ T cells from PBMCs. Subset here: CD45RA+ positively selected. Receptor source: a man between 18 and 35 years old in good health. Some clones in this sample may be carry-over from other donors' samples.

The genes are TRBV27 and TRBJ2-7; D may match TRBD1 or TRBD2 (5 bases each). This CDR3 has 16 residues. CDR1 and CDR2 (germline): MNHEY, SMNVEV (reference sequence). With 4 bases removed from V and 6 bases from J, the gap between germline ends came to 22 bases. The CDR3 DNA sequence: TGTGCCAGCAGTTATAGAGACCCACAAGGGACCGGCGAGCAGTACTTC. Amino acids: CASSYRDPQGTGEQYF.

The J gene is TRBJ1-2, the V gene TRBV4-1; weak D call: TRBD1 (5 bases). CDR3 length: 18 amino acids. Germline V gene sequence: CDR1 MGHRA, CDR2 YSYEKL. V lost 1 base and J lost 4, with 22 bases in between. The CDR3 region is CASSQVSRVGRNSYGYTF. CDR3 bases: TGCGCCAGCAGCCAAGTAAGCAGGGTGGGGAGAAATAGCTATGGCTACACCTTC.

CDR3 residues: CAWSFERVATPYNQPQHF. DNA for the CDR3: TGTGCCTGGAGTTTTGAACGTGTGGCTACCCCTTACAATCAGCCCCAGCATTTT. J is TRBJ1-5 and V is TRBV30; no clear D gene. V was cut by 2 bases and J by 3 bases, with 23 bases left in between. The CDR3 length is 18 residues. Germline values: CDR1 GTSNPN, CDR2 SVGIG (reference sequence).

V is TRBV18 and J is TRBJ1-1; D is ambiguous. Per germline, CDR1 KGHSH and CDR2 LQKENI. The length of the CDR3 is 15 residues. The V end lost 3 bases, the J end lost 2 bases, and 13 bases lay between the germline ends. CDR3 nucleotides: TGTGCCAGCTCACCTCGAGGGCAGGCCAACACTGAAGCTTTCTTT. Protein product: CASSPRGQANTEAFF.

This chain joins TRBV19 and TRBJ2-2; 12 positions agree with TRBD2. The CDR3 length is 16 residues. Losses at the gene ends were 7 bases for V and 4 bases for J; bases not matched to a gene: 7. Germline CDR1 reads LNHDA; CDR2 reads SQIVND (reference sequence). As DNA, the CDR3 is TGTGCCAGTATGGCTAGCGGGAGGGCCGGCACCGGGGAGCTGTTTTTT. Protein: CASMASGRAGTGELFF. The full variable domain, in which reference TRBV19 and TRBJ2-2 provide the parts outside the CDR3, is DGGITQSPKYLFRKEGQNVTLSCEQNLNHDAMYWYRQDPGQGLRLIYYSQIVNDFQKGDIAEGYSVSREKKESFPLTVTSAQKNPTAFYLCASMASGRAGTGELFFGEGSRLTVL.

V and J are TRBV4-3 and TRBJ2-4, with 8 bases that match TRBD1. The CDR3 has 13 residues. The germline V gene encodes CDR1 LGHNA and CDR2 YSLEER. V lost 0 bases and J lost 9; bases outside the gene matches: 1. CDR3 nucleotide sequence: TGCGCCAGCAGCCAAGAACAGGGGGGCATTCAGTACTTC. Translating gives CASSQEQGGIQYF.

The chain uses TRBV5-4 and TRBJ2-3; 7 nucleotides match TRBD2. From germline, CDR1 is SGHNT and CDR2 YYREEE (reference sequence). The CDR3 loop spans 15 amino acids. J was trimmed by 0 bases and V by 5 bases; bases with no gene match: 6. In DNA, the CDR3 is TGTGCCAGCAGAACCAGGACTAGTAGCACAGATACGCAGTATTTT. Its protein is CASRTRTSSTDTQYF.

J is TRBJ1-3 and V is TRBV30; no clear D gene. The ends were cut back, 4 bases at V and 8 bases at J, with 18 bases in the middle. The CDR3 contains 14 residues. Germline V gene sequence: CDR1 GTSNPN, CDR2 SVGIG (reference sequence). CDR3 nucleotide sequence: TGTGCCTGGACCACGGAAGTTGTGAGATACACCATATATTTT. Protein product: CAWTTEVVRYTIYF.

The rearrangement uses TRBV25-1 and TRBJ2-5; D unresolved. The germline CDR1 and CDR2 sequences are MGHDK and SYGVNS. CDR3 size: 14 residues. V was clipped by 4 bases and J by 0 bases, with 9 bases between them. The CDR3 spells CASSVEGYQETQYF. In DNA form, the CDR3 reads TGTGCCAGCAGTGTCGAAGGGTACCAAGAGACCCAGTACTTC.

The chain carries TRBV28 and TRBJ2-4, with 10 nucleotides matching TRBD2. Germline CDR1 reads MDHEN; CDR2 reads SYDVKM. This CDR3 is built from 15 residues. After removal of 4 bases from V and 7 bases from J, the junction contained 7 bases not matched to a gene. The CDR3 region has the DNA TGTGCCAGCAGTTCAGCGGGAGGGCCGGTTAACATTCAGTACTTC. This encodes CASSSAGGPVNIQYF.

The chain carries TRBV4-1 and TRBJ2-1; possibly TRBD1 or TRBD2 for D (6 bases each). Germline V gene data show CDR1 as MGHRA and CDR2 as YSYEKL. The CDR3 has 16 amino acids. The V end lost 1 base, the J end lost 2 bases, and 12 bases lay between the germline ends. CDR3 nucleotides: TGCGCCAGCAGCCAAGGGAATAGGGGGGCCTACAATGAGCAGTTCTTC. This encodes CASSQGNRGAYNEQFF.

V and J are TRBV5-6 and TRBJ2-1; D may match TRBD1 or TRBD2 (5 bases each). Per germline, CDR1 SGHDT and CDR2 YYEEEE. The CDR3 is 11 amino acids. Trimming stripped 7 bases from V and 7 bases from J, with 9 bases between. DNA for the CDR3: TGTGCCAGCCTCTGGGGGAATGAGCAGTTCTTC. Protein product: CASLWGNEQFF.

On this clone itself: The identical CDR3 is also encoded by other nucleotide sequences in the sample. The CDR3, as DNA: TGTGCCAGCAGCGTAGGATTAGCAGCTAGCACAGATACGCAGTATTTT. Residues: CASSVGLAASTDTQYF. J is TRBJ2-3 and V is TRBV9; unclear D gene. CDR3 length equals 16 residues. Trimming removed 0 bases at V and 0 bases at J, with 11 bases between. Germline V gene lookup returns CDR1 SGDLS and CDR2 YYNGEE.

The rearrangement joins TRBV5-4 to TRBJ2-7, with D possibly matching TRBD1 (6 bases). The CDR3 runs to 15 residues. V was pared by 0 bases and J by 2 bases, with 12 bases between. Germline V gene sequence: CDR1 SGHNT, CDR2 YYREEE (reference sequence). DNA for the CDR3: TGTGCCAGCAGCTTGGGACAGGCTAATACCTACGAGCAGTACTTC. Translation gives CASSLGQANTYEQYF.

The chain uses TRBV30 and TRBJ2-3; D remains unclear. The germline V and J ends were trimmed by 5 bases and 1 base, with 10 bases remaining between them. Germline values: CDR1 GTSNPN, CDR2 SVGIG (reference sequence). The CDR3 spans 13 residues. The CDR3 here is CAWAPRGTDTQYF. The CDR3 DNA follows: TGTGCCTGGGCCCCCCGGGGCACAGATACGCAGTATTTT.

The V and J genes are TRBV7-2 and TRBJ1-1; D unclear. CDR1 SGHTA and CDR2 FQGNSA come from the germline V gene. V lost 2 bases, J lost 6 bases, and 13 bases lay in between. The CDR3 is made up of 14 amino acids. In DNA form, the CDR3 reads TGTGCCAGCAGCTTACAGAGCCGGGTGTCTGAAGCTTTCTTT. It translates to CASSLQSRVSEAFF.

The chain recombines TRBV4-1 with TRBJ1-2; D unresolved. Germline lookup yields CDR1 MGHRA and CDR2 YSYEKL. V was pared by 2 bases and J by 2 bases, with 18 bases between. CDR3 size: 17 residues. The CDR3 coding sequence is TGCGCCAGCAGCCAACCTACCCTCGGACGGAAAAACTATGGCTACACCTTC. Amino acids: CASSQPTLGRKNYGYTF.

The genes are TRBV7-9 and TRBJ2-3; TRBD2 matches at 10 bases. Germline V CDR1 and CDR2: SEHNR, FQNEAQ (reference sequence). The CDR3 runs 16 residues. Trimming at V came to 3 bases and at J to 3 bases, leaving 6 bases not matched to a gene. CDR3 residues: CASSFSTSGKTDTQYF. The CDR3 DNA reads as TGTGCCAGCAGCTTTTCCACTAGCGGGAAAACAGATACGCAGTATTTT.

The chain recombines TRBV28 with TRBJ2-2; D gene ambiguous. V lost 2 bases and J 4 bases, leaving 14 bases between the germline ends. The CDR3 is made up of 16 amino acids. Germline CDR1 is MDHEN and CDR2 is SYDVKM. In DNA form, the CDR3 reads TGTGCCAGCAGTTTAACGGCTCTCCAAGGCACCGGGGAGCTGTTTTTT. Residues: CASSLTALQGTGELFF.

The rearrangement uses TRBV11-3 and TRBJ2-2, with 11 bases lining up with TRBD2. Germline assignment: CDR1 SGHNT and CDR2 YENEEA. Losses at the gene ends were 6 bases for V and 6 bases for J; bases not matched to a gene: 9. This CDR3 is built from 16 residues. The DNA for the CDR3 is TGTGCCAGCAGTTATACTAGCGGGAGTGTTCCCGGGGAGCTGTTTTTT. It encodes CASSYTSGSVPGELFF.

The rearrangement links TRBV7-3 to TRBJ2-6, with 9 positions matching TRBD1. Trimming removed 5 bases from V and 3 bases from J; junction bases left unmatched: 8. The CDR3 covers 17 residues. Germline CDR1 is SGHTA and CDR2 is FQGTGA. CDR3 loop: CASSPGQGLGGANVLTF. The CDR3 DNA reads TGTGCCAGCAGCCCGGGACAGGGCTTGGGTGGGGCCAACGTCCTGACTTTC.

The chain uses TRBV25-1 and TRBJ1-1; D unresolved. V lost 7 bases to trimming and J lost 0 bases, with 18 bases between them. This CDR3 is 16 amino acids long. CDR1 and CDR2 (germline): MGHDK, SYGVNS. This chain's CDR3 is CASTRDGSNLNTEAFF. Here the CDR3 DNA reads TGTGCCAGCACCCGTGACGGATCCAACCTGAACACTGAAGCTTTCTTT.

The chain combines TRBV9 with TRBJ2-2; weak D call: TRBD1 (6 bases). The CDR3 is 18 amino acids. Trimming took 4 bases from V and 1 from J, leaving 20 bases between them. Germline V lookup: CDR1 SGDLS, CDR2 YYNGEE. The CDR3 is CASSTQGRKTLNTGELFF. CDR3 nucleotide sequence: TGTGCCAGCAGCACCCAGGGGCGTAAGACCTTGAACACCGGGGAGCTGTTTTTT. Drawing the rest from reference TRBV9 and TRBJ2-2, the complete variable domain is DSGVTQTPKHLITATGQRVTLRCSPRSGDLSVYWYQQSLDQGLQFLIQYYNGEERAKGNILERFSAQQFPDLHSELNLSSLELGDSALYFCASSTQGRKTLNTGELFFGEGSRLTVL.

The gene calls are TRBV9 and TRBJ2-3; D is undetermined. Germline CDR1 reads SGDLS; CDR2 reads YYNGEE. The V and J ends lost 4 bases and 0 bases respectively, with 12 bases between them. The CDR3 loop spans 15 amino acids. The CDR3 is CASSPMATSTDTQYF. DNA of the CDR3: TGTGCCAGCAGCCCGATGGCGACTAGCACAGATACGCAGTATTTT.

The chain links TRBV28 to TRBJ1-3; the D gene is possibly TRBD1 (6 bases). CDR1 and CDR2 (germline): MDHEN, SYDVKM. Trimming pared 6 bases from V and 4 bases from J, leaving 10 bases between. This CDR3 comprises 13 residues. Here the CDR3 DNA reads TGTGCCAGCAGGGGACAAGTCGGAAACACCATATATTTT. This encodes CASRGQVGNTIYF. The whole variable domain, remainder taken from reference TRBV28 and TRBJ1-3, is DVKVTQSSRYLVKRTGEKVFLECVQDMDHENMFWYRQDPGLGLRLIYFSYDVKMKEKGDIPEGYSVSREKKERFSLILESASTNQTSMYLCASRGQVGNTIYFGEGSWLTVV.

The chain links TRBV28 to TRBJ1-2; D not certain. This CDR3 has 13 residues. Trimming left V 3 bases short and J 4 bases short, with 9 bases between. Germline values: CDR1 MDHEN, CDR2 SYDVKM. CDR3 loop: CASSLAGFYGYTF. The CDR3 nucleotides are TGTGCCAGCAGTTTGGCGGGATTCTATGGCTACACCTTC.

The V and J genes are TRBV6-6 and TRBJ2-7; TRBD1 might be the D (7 bases). Trimming took 2 bases from V and 3 from J, leaving 14 bases between them. Germline values: CDR1 MNHNY, CDR2 SVGAGI (reference sequence). The CDR3 is made up of 15 amino acids. The CDR3 nucleotides are TGTGCCAGCAGTTACCGCGGGACAGCGAACTACGAGCAGTACTTC. It is translated as CASSYRGTANYEQYF.

CDR3 region: CASSLLLPQGNGYTF. In nucleotides, the CDR3 is TGTGCCAGCAGTTTACTACTACCCCAGGGAAATGGCTACACCTTC. The J gene is TRBJ1-2, the V gene TRBV28, with D possibly matching TRBD1 (5 bases). Germline V gene lookup returns CDR1 MDHEN and CDR2 SYDVKM. The V end lost 2 bases, the J end lost 6 bases, and 16 bases lay between the germline ends. The CDR3 consists of 15 residues.